This TCR beta chain was identified during a study of T cells expressing NK-cell markers. This CDR3 comprises 14 residues. CDR1 is SGHTA and CDR2 is FQGTGA in the germline V gene. Each CDR3 protein gets one entry in TCRdb, which reprocessed the 5' RACE reads and gives no DNA. Its listing shows 160,000 or so distinct CDR3 sequences. J is TRBJ1-1 and V is TRBV7-3; TCRdb indicates TRBD1, and absent DNA this call remains unverified. The specimen was blood T cells: a sorted CD56 or NKG2C T cell subset, CD4+ or CD8+ T cells, or bulk PBMC T cells (not recorded which). This sequence was found in a woman aged 18 to 75 in good health. The CDR3 spells CASSPTGISSEAFF.